This paragraph covers one T cell receptor (beta chain) sequence. Other DNA sequences in this sample translate to the same CDR3. Clones were read by immunoSEQ multiplex PCR, and TCRdb kept only the in-frame ones, dropping some. The sample lists about 28,000 clones; 91% were seen once. The CDR3 length is 12 residues. Trimming pared 6 bases from V and 7 bases from J, leaving 12 bases between. Germline V gives CDR1 MNHEY, CDR2 SVGAGI. The sample comes from a study of control samples from healthy donors and cancer patients. The chain is built from TRBV6-5 and TRBJ1-1, with a possible D match to TRBD1 (5 bases). Sequenced material: PBMCs. This TCR was sampled from a man in his forties or fifties with lung cancer. The chain's CDR3 is CASRATDREAFF. As DNA, the CDR3 is TGTGCCAGCAGGGCGACAGACCGTGAAGCTTTCTTT.